The 3 T cell receptor beta chains given below trace back to one sample, sequenced in a study of blood T cell repertoires in COVID-19. This table comes from immunoSEQ multiplex PCR, and its TCRdb copy is limited to in-frame clones, with some not included. The sample lists about 140,000 clones, almost 85% seen once, with around 3.2% in the top ten. Specimen: peripheral blood. The receptor set was obtained from a man in his fifties with acute or convalescent COVID-19.

DNA for the CDR3: TGCGCCAGCAGCCGGGACAGTATGTTCGACGAGCAGTACTTC. Its protein is CASSRDSMFDEQYF. The chain couples TRBV10-1 to TRBJ2-7; TRBD1 agrees at 7 bases. There are 14 residues in the CDR3. Germline CDR1 WNHNN, CDR2 SYGVQD (reference sequence). V shed 6 bases, J shed 5 bases, and the junction held 10 bases outside the gene matches.

The V call is TRBV3-1 (or the pseudogene TRBV3-2), the J call TRBJ1-2; no clear D. Looked up from germline, CDR1 is LGHDT and CDR2 is YNNKEL (reference sequence). The CDR3 is made up of 15 amino acids. The V gene lost 0 bases and the J gene lost 3 bases, with 11 bases spanning the gap. In DNA form, the CDR3 reads TGTGCCAGCAGCCAAGATTTCCAGGTGCACTATGGCTACACCTTC. This gives the protein CASSQDFQVHYGYTF.

The genes are TRBV9 and TRBJ2-2; D gene uncertain. Germline V gene sequence: CDR1 SGDLS, CDR2 YYNGEE. The CDR3 loop spans 13 amino acids. V was trimmed by 7 bases and J by 2 bases, leaving 9 bases between them. The CDR3 loop reads CASGYSNTGELFF. The CDR3 DNA reads TGTGCCAGCGGATACAGCAACACCGGGGAGCTGTTTTTT.